Listed below are T cell receptor beta chains from one sample, sequenced in a study of shared clonotypes between healthy human individuals. Method: immunoSEQ multiplex PCR; TCRdb's copy keeps in-frame clones and lacks some. This table holds some 1,400,000 clones, roughly 97% found once. The specimen was naive CD4+ T cells sorted from blood. The origin of the receptors is a man aged 25-40 years in good health. Each CDR3 is given with its conserved first and last residue. D genes are given only for firm matches. A clone size is listed for some rows: how often the clone was seen (once, few, many), or a class if it is expanded.

.	TRBV28	14	TRBJ2-3	.	TGTGCCAGCAAGGCGCGAACTAGCACAGATACGCAGTATTTT	CASKARTSTDTQYF
once	TRBV2	14	TRBJ2-7	TRBD1	TGTGCCAGCAGAAGTTTCAGAGGGGGCCACGAGCAGTACTTC	CASRSFRGGHEQYF
.	TRBV4-3	17	TRBJ2-1	.	TGCGCCAGCAGCCAAGATCTTGCGGGATACTCCTACAATGAGCAGTTCTTC	CASSQDLAGYSYNEQFF
.	TRBV7-2	16	TRBJ2-1	TRBD1	TGTGCCAGCAGCTCAGACAGGGTACGCTCCTACAATGAGCAGTTCTTC	CASSSDRVRSYNEQFF
.	TRBV5-4	14	TRBJ2-7	TRBD2	TGTGCCAGCAGCTTGGGGGGAGGGGTGGTAGAGCAGTACTTC	CASSLGGGVVEQYF
.	TRBV10-3	16	TRBJ1-2	TRBD1	TGTGCCATCAGTGATATGCAGGGGGCAAGTTTTCGCGGCTACACCTTC	CAISDMQGASFRGYTF
.	TRBV11-2	17	TRBJ2-5	TRBD2	TGTGCCAGCAGCCAAGATTCTAGCGGGAGCATGCAAGAGACCCAGTACTTC	CASSQDSSGSMQETQYF
.	TRBV15	15	TRBJ2-7	TRBD1	TGTGCCACCAGCAGAGGACTTCCAGGGGGCCACGAGCAGTACTTC	CATSRGLPGGHEQYF
.	TRBV6-4	14	TRBJ2-1	TRBD2	TGTGGCCAGCACCTAGCGGGAGGGGACAATGAGCAGTTCTTC	CGQHLAGGDNEQFF
once	TRBV5-4	16	TRBJ2-1	TRBD2	TGTGCCAGCAGCTTGGGCCTTCGGCTAGCGGGCAATGAGCAGTTCTTC	CASSLGLRLAGNEQFF
.	TRBV20-1	9	TRBJ2-1	.	TGCAGTGATACGGGGTTCCGGTTCTTC	CSDTGFRFF
.	TRBV10-3	17	TRBJ2-7	.	TGTGCCATCAGCGGAGGGAGTGCCGGGACAGTGACCTACGAGCAGTACTTC	CAISGGSAGTVTYEQYF
.	TRBV25-1	16	TRBJ2-5	TRBD2	TGTGCCAGCAGTGGATCGACTAGCGGGAGCCCAGAGACCCAGTACTTC	CASSGSTSGSPETQYF
.	TRBV27	13	TRBJ2-7	TRBD2	TGTGCCAGCAGTAGGCTAGCGGGAGTTGAGCAGTACTTC	CASSRLAGVEQYF
.	TRBV11-3	13	TRBJ2-7	TRBD2	TGTGCCAGCAGCAAGGGACTAGGGATCGAGCAGTACTTC	CASSKGLGIEQYF
.	TRBV7-9	14	TRBJ2-7	TRBD2	TGTGCCAGCACCATGGGGGGGGTTCTGTACGAGCAGTACTTC	CASTMGGVLYEQYF
.	TRBV7-3	16	TRBJ2-2	.	TGTGCCAGCAGCTTCTGGACAGCCTCTAACACCGGGGAGCTGTTTTTT	CASSFWTASNTGELFF
.	TRBV5-4	17	TRBJ2-1	TRBD1	TGTGCCAGCAGCTTAAAGCGAGGGGGCAGCTCCTACAATGAGCAGTTCTTC	CASSLKRGGSSYNEQFF
.	TRBV5-1	18	TRBJ2-5	TRBD1	TGCGCCAGCAGCCTAAGGACAGGGAGTTATGGAGGCCAAGAGACCCAGTACTTC	CASSLRTGSYGGQETQYF
.	TRBV11-2	13	TRBJ2-7	.	TGTGCCAGCACCCGTTGGGGGTCCTACGAGCAGTACTTC	CASTRWGSYEQYF
.	TRBV4-1	14	TRBJ2-5	.	TGCGCCAGCAGCCAGTGGGATGGGAGAGAGACCCAGTACTTC	CASSQWDGRETQYF
.	TRBV4-3	13	TRBJ2-7	.	TGCGCCAGCAGCCAAGAGTTGCGCTACGAGCAGTACTTC	CASSQELRYEQYF
.	TRBV19	18	TRBJ1-1	TRBD1	TGTGCCAGTGATCAAGGGACAGGGGCAATGAAGATGAGAACTGAAGCTTTCTTT	CASDQGTGAMKMRTEAFF
.	TRBV5-5	14	TRBJ1-2	TRBD1	TGTGCCACGGGACAGGGGGCGTTAGGATATGGCTACACCTTC	CATGQGALGYGYTF
.	TRBV7-2	14	TRBJ2-7	.	TGTGCCAGCAGCTTAGTCGGGCTAGTCTACGAGCAGTACTTC	CASSLVGLVYEQYF
.	TRBV15	14	TRBJ1-1	.	TGTGCCACCCAAAGGCAGGGAAAGGGCACTGAAGCTTTCTTT	CATQRQGKGTEAFF
.	TRBV19	15	TRBJ1-5	TRBD1	TGTGCCAGTAGTATTCCCGGGACAGGAAATCAGCCCCAGCATTTT	CASSIPGTGNQPQHF
.	TRBV27	17	TRBJ2-3	TRBD2	TGTGCCAGCAGAACCGCCCTAGCGGGAGTGCGCACAGATACGCAGTATTTT	CASRTALAGVRTDTQYF
.	TRBV6-1	17	TRBJ2-1	TRBD1	TGTGCCAGCAGTGAATGGTTGACAGGGCCGAACTACAATGAGCAGTTCTTC	CASSEWLTGPNYNEQFF
.	TRBV19	15	TRBJ2-5	.	TGTGCCAGTAGTATCACAGGATCCATGCAAGAGACCCAGTACTTC	CASSITGSMQETQYF
once	TRBV18	17	TRBJ2-6	TRBD1	TGTGCCAGCTCACCACGGGACAGCTTAACTGGGGCCAACGTCCTGACTTTC	CASSPRDSLTGANVLTF
.	TRBV28	14	TRBJ2-3	.	TGTGCCAGCAGTGACCGGTACGGATCAGATACGCAGTATTTT	CASSDRYGSDTQYF
.	TRBV5-1	14	TRBJ2-2	.	TGCGCCAGCGGTCAGGGGATAGGGGCCGGGGAGCTGTTTTTT	CASGQGIGAGELFF
.	TRBV5-6	11	TRBJ1-1	.	TGTGCCAGCAGCTTGGCCCCTTTGGCTTTCTTT	CASSLAPLAFF
.	TRBV6-1	16	TRBJ1-5	.	TGTGCCAGCAGTGAAGTGGGACACCTAGCGAGACAGCCCCAGCATTTT	CASSEVGHLARQPQHF